One T cell receptor (beta chain) is described in this entry. The method was immunoSEQ multiplex PCR; TCRdb's version includes in-frame clones alone and lacks a portion of them. Of under 130,000 clones in the sample, over 65% were seen once. The sample originates from a study of blood T cell repertoires in COVID-19. For the study at large: There were acute and convalescent COVID-19 samples, and they came from the United States, Italy and Spain. From T cells, B-cell-depleted T cells, or PBMCs came the material, which was cDNA or gDNA.

This CDR3 is 12 amino acids long. The V end was cut by 3 bases, the J end by 7 bases, with 4 bases between. Germline loops: CDR1 LGHNA, CDR2 YNFKEQ. The origin of this receptor is a human donor in a cohort sampled during active COVID-19. The chain links TRBV4-2 to TRBJ1-6; no definite D call. The sample taken for sequencing was peripheral blood. CDR3 sequence (DNA): TGTGCCAGCAGCCATCCAAATTCACCCCTCCACTTT. It translates to CASSHPNSPLHF.